The rows below give T cell receptor beta chains drawn from one sample of a study of shared clonotypes between healthy human individuals. TCRdb keeps only in-frame clones here, not all; method: immunoSEQ multiplex PCR. This table has 2.5 million or so clones, more than 80% appearing once. Source material: naive CD4+ T cells sorted from blood. The receptors originated from a man younger than 35 in good health. CDR3s leave out the opening cysteine and the closing phenylalanine or tryptophan.

cdr3_length	v_call	j_call	cdr3_aa
13	TRBV27	TRBJ1-5	ASSRAGGRNQPQH
14	TRBV7-9	TRBJ2-7	ASSPGLADLRYEQY
11	TRBV9	TRBJ1-2	ASSVDRGDGYT
13	TRBV5-1	TRBJ2-3	ASAVAQKDTDTQY
14	TRBV13	TRBJ1-1	ASSPGQGRRNTEAF
13	TRBV10-1	TRBJ2-5	ASSESPGDRETQY
13	TRBV5-1	TRBJ2-7	ASSRDDGSGYEQY
10	TRBV5-1	TRBJ1-2	ASSSGDYGYT
16	TRBV10-2	TRBJ2-7	ASSGAGLAGGFSYEQY
13	TRBV11-2	TRBJ2-1	ASSLASVGPSGQF
9	TRBV19	TRBJ1-1	ASNTRLEAF
11	TRBV11-2	TRBJ2-5	ASSLGFQETQY
9	TRBV20-1	TRBJ2-5	SARIIETQY
14	TRBV19	TRBJ1-2	ASTGGRLRWRHGYT
13	TRBV11-2	TRBJ2-5	ASSLVPTNQETQY
14	TRBV27	TRBJ2-7	ATGGGGGRGSYEQY
13	TRBV7-2	TRBJ2-5	ASSLVGGGGETQY
14	TRBV28	TRBJ1-5	ASVQGRSYSNQPQH
11	TRBV2	TRBJ1-2	ASSVGHLYGYT
13	TRBV18	TRBJ1-6	ASSRGRSYNSPLH
12	TRBV7-9	TRBJ2-1	ASSPHEWGDEQF
13	TRBV9	TRBJ2-5	ASSVAGGLLETQY